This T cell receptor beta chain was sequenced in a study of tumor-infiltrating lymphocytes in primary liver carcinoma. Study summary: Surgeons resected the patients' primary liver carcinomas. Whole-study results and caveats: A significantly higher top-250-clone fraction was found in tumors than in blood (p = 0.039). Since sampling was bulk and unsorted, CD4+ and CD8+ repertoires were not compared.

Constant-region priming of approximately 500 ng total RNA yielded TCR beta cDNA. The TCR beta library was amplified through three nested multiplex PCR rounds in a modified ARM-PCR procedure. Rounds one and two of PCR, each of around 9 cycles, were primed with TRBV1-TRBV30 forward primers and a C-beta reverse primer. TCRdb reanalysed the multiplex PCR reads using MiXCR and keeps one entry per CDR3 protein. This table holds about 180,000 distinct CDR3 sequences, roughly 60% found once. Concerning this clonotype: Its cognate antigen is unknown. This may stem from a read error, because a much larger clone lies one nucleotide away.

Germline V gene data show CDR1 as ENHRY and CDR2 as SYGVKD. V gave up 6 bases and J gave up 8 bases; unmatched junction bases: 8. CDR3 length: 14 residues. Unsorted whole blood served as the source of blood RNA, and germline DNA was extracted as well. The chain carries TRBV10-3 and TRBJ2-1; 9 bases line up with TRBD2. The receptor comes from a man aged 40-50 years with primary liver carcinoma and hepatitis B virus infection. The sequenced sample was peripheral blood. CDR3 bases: TGTGCCATCAGACAAGCGGGAGGAGGCTATGAGCAGTTCTTC. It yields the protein CAIRQAGGGYEQFF.